Below are 32 T cell receptor beta chains sequenced from a single sample in a study of T cell responses to AZD1222 COVID-19 vaccine. The protocol was immunoSEQ multiplex PCR, while the TCRdb copy is restricted to in-frame clones and leaves out a portion. The sample holds roughly 120,000 clones, 88% seen once. This material consisted of peripheral blood, taken on day 0 of MenACWY control vaccination. The receptors stem from an adult in good health.

This clone was recorded a few times. The chain is built from TRBV6-1 and TRBJ1-6; the match to TRBD1 covers 7 bases. Per the germline V gene, CDR1 is MNHNS and CDR2 is SASEGT. This CDR3 is built from 14 residues. Trimming at V came to 0 bases and at J to 12 bases, leaving 5 bases not matched to a gene. CDR3 region: CASSEAFRQGPLHF. The DNA for the CDR3 is TGTGCCAGCAGTGAAGCGTTCAGACAGGGACCCCTCCACTTT.

This chain connects TRBV3-1 (or the pseudogene TRBV3-2) to TRBJ1-5; tentatively, D is TRBD1 (6 bases). CDR3 length: 14 residues. V dropped 3 bases and J dropped 2 bases, with 8 bases sitting between them. In germline, CDR1 is LGHDT, CDR2 YNNKEL (reference sequence). The CDR3 DNA reads TGTGCCAGCAGCCATCCAGGGGGCAATCAGCCCCAGCATTTT. The encoded protein is CASSHPGGNQPQHF.

V and J are TRBV7-2 and TRBJ2-3; 9 nucleotides align to TRBD1. V was clipped by 5 bases and J by 6 bases; unmatched bases: 12. In germline, CDR1 is SGHTA, CDR2 FQGNSA. This CDR3 spans 16 amino acids. The CDR3 DNA reads TGTGCCAGCAGCCCTTGGGGACAGGGAGTTGTCGATACGCAGTATTTT. Translating gives CASSPWGQGVVDTQYF.

The chain employs TRBV28 and TRBJ1-3; D perhaps matches TRBD1 (6 bases). Germline-derived CDR1 and CDR2 are MDHEN and SYDVKM. The V end was cut by 4 bases, the J end by 4 bases, with 11 bases between. The CDR3 contains 14 residues. The CDR3 sequence: CASSSSGTGNTIYF. DNA for the CDR3: TGTGCCAGCAGTTCTTCAGGGACAGGAAACACCATATATTTT.

This clone was recorded a few times. The genes are TRBV7-3 and TRBJ2-7, with no clear D. The CDR3 spans 15 residues. V lost 1 base and J lost 0, with 10 bases in between. Germline CDR1 and CDR2: SGHTA and FQGTGA. CDR3 DNA: TGTGCCAGCAGCTTAAGCGGCGGCCCCTCCTACGAGCAGTACTTC. This gives the protein CASSLSGGPSYEQYF. Supplemented by reference TRBV7-3 and TRBJ2-7, the full variable domain reads GAGVSQTPSNKVTEKGKYVELRCDPISGHTALYWYRQSLGQGPEFLIYFQGTGAADDSGLPNDRFFAVRPEGSVSTLKIQRTERGDSAVYLCASSLSGGPSYEQYFGPGTRLTVT.

The chain carries TRBV28 and TRBJ1-2; a possible D gene is TRBD1 (5 bases). The germline V and J ends were trimmed by 5 bases and 4 bases, with 11 bases remaining between them. Per germline, CDR1 MDHEN and CDR2 SYDVKM. This CDR3 is built from 13 residues. The CDR3 DNA sequence: TGTGCCAGCAGTCCAGCAGGGCCCTATGGCTACACCTTC. This translates into CASSPAGPYGYTF.

The chain recombines TRBV30 with TRBJ2-4; D is unresolved. The germline CDR1 and CDR2 sequences are GTSNPN and SVGIG (reference sequence). Trimming cost V 3 bases and J 0 bases, with 9 bases left between them. There are 14 residues in the CDR3. DNA for the CDR3: TGTGCCTGGAGGGGTTCGCTAGCCAAAAACATTCAGTACTTC. Protein sequence: CAWRGSLAKNIQYF. The whole variable domain, filled in from reference TRBV30 and TRBJ2-4, reads SQTIHQWPATLVQPVGSPLSLECTVEGTSNPNLYWYRQAAGRGLQLLFYSVGIGQISSEVPQNLSASRPQDRQFILSSKKLLLSDSGFYLCAWRGSLAKNIQYFGAGTRLSVL.

For the CDR3, the DNA is TGTGCCAGCAGTCCCTCCGGGATCAGCCCGACCTACAATGAGCAGTTCTTC. It translates to CASSPSGISPTYNEQFF. The chain links TRBV2 to TRBJ2-1; D possibly corresponds to TRBD2 (5 bases). Germline V CDR1 and CDR2: SNHLY, FYNNEI. The CDR3 runs 17 residues. Trimming stripped 5 bases from V and 2 bases from J, with 19 bases between.

The genes are TRBV27 and TRBJ2-5, with 12 bases aligning to TRBD2. The junction had 6 bases not matched to a gene; V was cut back by 4 bases and J by 3 bases. Per germline, CDR1 MNHEY and CDR2 SMNVEV (reference sequence). The CDR3 extends over 16 amino acids. CDR3 bases: TGTGCCAGCAGTTACAGGGGACTAGCGGGTAAAGAGACCCAGTACTTC. This gives the protein CASSYRGLAGKETQYF.

The genes are TRBV9 and TRBJ2-2; possible D gene TRBD2, 6 bases. Germline V gene sequence: CDR1 SGDLS, CDR2 YYNGEE. The V end was cut by 3 bases, the J end by 8 bases, with 11 bases between. This CDR3 spans 13 amino acids. This CDR3 reads CASSERESGELFF. CDR3 bases: TGTGCCAGCAGCGAACGGGAGTCTGGGGAGCTGTTTTTT.

J is TRBJ2-1 and V is TRBV24-1; weak D call: TRBD2 (5 bases). Per the germline V gene, CDR1 is KGHDR and CDR2 is SFDVKD. The CDR3 sequence is 13 residues long. The V and J ends lost 9 bases and 2 bases respectively, with 10 bases between them. CDR3 DNA sequence: TGTGCCACCTCCCCGGGGACCTACAATGAGCAGTTCTTC. The encoded protein is CATSPGTYNEQFF.

The V gene is TRBV19, the J gene TRBJ1-3; D not resolved. The V gene lost 6 bases and the J gene lost 2 bases, with 11 bases spanning the gap. The length of the CDR3 is 14 residues. Looked up from germline, CDR1 is LNHDA and CDR2 is SQIVND (reference sequence). The CDR3 DNA reads TGTGCCAGTAGCACCCAAGAGGCTGGAAACACCATATATTTT. It yields the protein CASSTQEAGNTIYF.

The rearrangement joins TRBV19 to TRBJ2-1, with D perhaps matching TRBD1 or TRBD2 (5 bases each). CDR1 and CDR2 (germline): LNHDA, SQIVND (reference sequence). The CDR3 totals 11 residues. Trimming cost V 3 bases and J 14 bases, with 11 bases left between them. CDR3 protein: CASSMGVLEFF. CDR3 bases: TGTGCCAGTAGTATGGGGGTGCTGGAGTTCTTC. Together with reference TRBV19 and TRBJ2-1, the CDR3 gives the full variable domain: DGGITQSPKYLFRKEGQNVTLSCEQNLNHDAMYWYRQDPGQGLRLIYYSQIVNDFQKGDIAEGYSVSREKKESFPLTVTSAQKNPTAFYLCASSMGVLEFFGPGTRLTVL.

This chain links TRBV28 with TRBJ2-2, with D hard to call. The CDR3 extends over 15 amino acids. From germline, CDR1 is MDHEN and CDR2 SYDVKM. Trimming left V 4 bases short and J 1 base short, with 10 bases between. CDR3 sequence reads: CASSSNVQNTGELFF. DNA for the CDR3: TGTGCCAGCAGTTCCAACGTCCAGAACACCGGGGAGCTGTTTTTT. The full variable domain, in which reference TRBV28 and TRBJ2-2 provide the parts outside the CDR3, is DVKVTQSSRYLVKRTGEKVFLECVQDMDHENMFWYRQDPGLGLRLIYFSYDVKMKEKGDIPEGYSVSREKKERFSLILESASTNQTSMYLCASSSNVQNTGELFFGEGSRLTVL.

V gene TRBV4-1 combines with J gene TRBJ1-4, with no clear D. CDR3 length equals 14 residues. V shed 1 base and J shed 4 bases, with 7 bases lying between them. Germline loops: CDR1 MGHRA, CDR2 YSYEKL. This chain's CDR3 is CASSQVGNNEKLFF. CDR3 coding DNA: TGCGCCAGCAGCCAAGTGGGCAATAATGAAAAACTGTTTTTT.

CDR3 in amino acids: CASRRRGGMGAGELFF. CDR3 nucleotide sequence: TGTGCCAGCCGCCGAAGAGGGGGCATGGGGGCCGGGGAGCTGTTTTTT. This chain joins TRBV11-2 and TRBJ2-2; 7 bases align to TRBD1. Trimming cost V 8 bases and J 6 bases; bases outside gene matches: 15. The CDR3 is 16 residues long. The germline V gene has CDR1 SGHAT and CDR2 FQNNGV. Variable domain in full (rest from reference TRBV11-2 and TRBJ2-2): EAGVAQSPRYKIIEKRQSVAFWCNPISGHATLYWYQQILGQGPKLLIQFQNNGVVDDSQLPKDRFSAERLKGVDSTLKIQPAKLEDSAVYLCASRRRGGMGAGELFFGEGSRLTVL.

The chain uses TRBV7-9 and TRBJ2-1; TRBD2 aligns across 8 bases. V dropped 4 bases and J dropped 2; count of bases not matched to a gene: 13. Germline assignment: CDR1 SEHNR and CDR2 FQNEAQ (reference sequence). CDR3 length: 18 amino acids. For the CDR3, the DNA is TGTGCCAGCAGCTCCAGGACTAGCATAGACTACACCTACAATGAGCAGTTCTTC. Amino acids: CASSSRTSIDYTYNEQFF.

This chain connects TRBV7-2 to TRBJ2-6, with 7 nucleotides matching TRBD1. Germline V gene sequence: CDR1 SGHTA, CDR2 FQGNSA. The CDR3 contains 15 residues. V trimming: 5 bases; J trimming: 2 bases; junction bases outside the gene matches: 3. The CDR3 reads CASSPQGAGANVLTF. CDR3 DNA sequence: TGTGCCAGCAGCCCGCAGGGGGCTGGGGCCAACGTCCTGACTTTC.

This chain links TRBV28 with TRBJ1-1, with TRBD1 identical over 12 bases. V shed 2 bases, J shed 10 bases, and the junction held 5 bases outside the gene matches. Germline lookup yields CDR1 MDHEN and CDR2 SYDVKM. There are 14 residues in the CDR3. This CDR3 reads CASSLAGTGGRAFF. The CDR3 DNA is TGTGCCAGCAGTTTAGCCGGGACAGGGGGCCGAGCTTTCTTT. Variable domain in full (rest from reference TRBV28 and TRBJ1-1): DVKVTQSSRYLVKRTGEKVFLECVQDMDHENMFWYRQDPGLGLRLIYFSYDVKMKEKGDIPEGYSVSREKKERFSLILESASTNQTSMYLCASSLAGTGGRAFFGQGTRLTVV.

J is TRBJ2-2 and V is TRBV3-1 (or the pseudogene TRBV3-2); D tentatively reads TRBD1 or TRBD2 (5 bases each). Germline assignment: CDR1 LGHDT and CDR2 YNNKEL (reference sequence). V shed 2 bases and J shed 2 bases, with 15 bases lying between them. CDR3 length: 17 amino acids. The CDR3 region is CASSQIRRDGNTGELFF. CDR3 DNA sequence: TGTGCCAGCAGCCAAATCCGCCGGGACGGAAACACCGGGGAGCTGTTTTTT.

J is TRBJ2-5 and V is TRBV19, with D unclear. The CDR3 extends over 12 amino acids. Between the trimmed V and J ends, which lost 6 bases and 4 bases, there was a span of 9 bases. CDR1 and CDR2 from the germline V gene are LNHDA and SQIVND (reference sequence). The CDR3, as DNA: TGTGCCAGTAGCGGCCTTCTAGAGACCCAGTACTTC. Its translation: CASSGLLETQYF. The full variable domain, completed using reference TRBV19 and TRBJ2-5, is DGGITQSPKYLFRKEGQNVTLSCEQNLNHDAMYWYRQDPGQGLRLIYYSQIVNDFQKGDIAEGYSVSREKKESFPLTVTSAQKNPTAFYLCASSGLLETQYFGPGTRLLVL.

CDR3 sequence (DNA): TGTGCCAGCAGCTCGGACCCCTACGAGCAGTACTTC. Translated: CASSSDPYEQYF. The chain employs TRBV7-9 and TRBJ2-7; no definite D call. CDR1 and CDR2 (germline): SEHNR, FQNEAQ (reference sequence). The CDR3 runs to 12 residues. Trimming left V 4 bases short and J 2 bases short, with 6 bases between.

This rearrangement joins TRBV27 to TRBJ1-5, with D unclear. Germline V gene lookup returns CDR1 MNHEY and CDR2 SMNVEV (reference sequence). Deletions cut 4 bases from V and 5 bases from J, with 9 bases between. The CDR3 is 13 residues long. The CDR3 coding sequence is TGTGCCAGCAGTTACCGGGAGTATCAGCCCCAGCATTTT. Translation: CASSYREYQPQHF.

In DNA form, the CDR3 reads TGTGCCACCAGCAGAGAGTGGGGGCATTACGAGCAGTACTTC. Its translation: CATSREWGHYEQYF. The chain is built from TRBV15 and TRBJ2-7; TRBD1 is a possible D gene (6 bases). CDR3 length: 14 amino acids. V was pared by 0 bases and J by 4 bases, with 10 bases between. The germline gives CDR1 LNHNV, CDR2 YYDKDF (reference sequence).

The chain carries TRBV20-1 and TRBJ2-7, with no clear D. From germline, CDR1 is DFQATT and CDR2 SNEGSKA (reference sequence). This CDR3 has 14 amino acids. The V and J ends lost 3 bases and 0 bases respectively, with 12 bases between them. The CDR3, as DNA: TGCAGTGCTAGTGTCCCAGAGCACTCCTACGAGCAGTACTTC. This gives the protein CSASVPEHSYEQYF.

The chain joins TRBV19 to TRBJ1-4; tentative D call: TRBD1 (5 bases). Germline lookup yields CDR1 LNHDA and CDR2 SQIVND (reference sequence). The ends were cut back, 8 bases at V and 1 base at J, with 14 bases in the middle. CDR3 length: 15 amino acids. The CDR3 nucleotides read TGTGCCAGTGCCGAACTTGGGGGAACTAATGAAAAACTGTTTTTT. This sequence encodes CASAELGGTNEKLFF.

This clone turned up a few times. The CDR3 DNA sequence: TGTGCCAGCAGAGGACAGGGATGGACTGAAGCTTTCTTT. It is translated as CASRGQGWTEAFF. The J gene is TRBJ1-1, the V gene TRBV6-5, with 8 bases identical to TRBD1. The length of the CDR3 is 13 residues. Germline V lookup: CDR1 MNHEY, CDR2 SVGAGI. Trimming cost V 6 bases and J 5 bases; bases outside gene matches: 5.

J is TRBJ1-1 and V is TRBV6-5; no definite D call. Germline V gives CDR1 MNHEY, CDR2 SVGAGI. V was clipped by 0 bases and J by 0 bases, with 11 bases between them. The CDR3 totals 16 residues. This chain's CDR3 is CASSYSSGWLNTEAFF. The CDR3 bases are TGTGCCAGCAGTTACTCAAGTGGGTGGTTGAACACTGAAGCTTTCTTT.

This chain links TRBV19 with TRBJ2-7, with D tentatively TRBD1 or TRBD2 (5 bases each). With 5 bases removed from V and 5 bases from J, the gap between germline ends came to 22 bases. This CDR3 is 16 amino acids long. Looked up from germline, CDR1 is LNHDA and CDR2 is SQIVND (reference sequence). The CDR3 DNA follows: TGTGCCAGTAGTCTGCGCCTGGGGGTAGCGCTTAACGAGCAGTACTTC. Translation: CASSLRLGVALNEQYF.

The rearrangement uses TRBV10-3 and TRBJ1-5; D is ambiguous. Trimming cost V 2 bases and J 2 bases, with 7 bases left between them. Per germline, CDR1 ENHRY and CDR2 SYGVKD. The CDR3 extends over 14 amino acids. CDR3 DNA sequence: TGTGCCATCAGTGAGGAGGTTGGCAATCAGCCCCAGCATTTT. Translation: CAISEEVGNQPQHF.

V and J are TRBV6-4 and TRBJ1-2; 9 bases match TRBD1. This CDR3 is built from 14 residues. The ends lost 3 bases at V and 6 bases at J; junction bases unmatched: 5. CDR1 is MRHNA, CDR2 SNTAGT, per germline. The CDR3 DNA reads TGTGCCAGCAGTGAAGGACAGGGGAATGATGGCTACACCTTC. Translated: CASSEGQGNDGYTF.

The gene calls are TRBV27 and TRBJ2-1; TRBD1 matches at 8 bases. Trimming at V came to 6 bases and at J to 2 bases, leaving 6 bases not matched to a gene. The CDR3 spans 15 residues. Per the germline V gene, CDR1 is MNHEY and CDR2 is SMNVEV (reference sequence). CDR3 coding DNA: TGTGCCAGCAGCCGACCGGGACAGGCCTACAATGAGCAGTTCTTC. Its translation is CASSRPGQAYNEQFF.